This entry concerns a single T cell receptor beta chain. This specimen belongs to a study of blood T cell repertoires in COVID-19. The wider study: The United States, Italy and Spain provided the acute and convalescent COVID-19 samples.

As handled by the study authors: Using reference gene primer amplification, nucleated cell counts were estimated. The table came from immunoSEQ multiplex PCR; TCRdb's copy has only in-frame clones and leaves some out. V and J calls and clone size are those listed in that table; D and trimming were worked out from the DNA. The repertoire includes 200,000 to 250,000 clones, around four fifths of them detected once, and approximately 15% sits in the top ten. Participant reports of clinical history set cohort assignment. Recovered participants had two consecutive negative NP/OP PCR tests, healthcare professional clearance, or symptom resolution. The CDR3 sequence is 14 residues long. V lost 5 bases and J 5 bases, leaving 12 bases between the germline ends. The germline gives CDR1 MDHEN, CDR2 SYDVKM.

The sequence was collected from a man aged 35 to 55 who had recovered from COVID-19. The sequencing input was PBMCs or T cells enriched from blood (not recorded which). V and J are TRBV28 and TRBJ1-4; D remains ambiguous. CDR3 sequence (DNA): TGTGCCAGCAGTCCCCACGAACTGAATGAAAAACTGTTTTTT. This translates into CASSPHELNEKLFF.